The 26 T cell receptor beta chains presented below share a single source sample, sequenced in a study of OX40 agonist ivuxolimab in advanced cancers. The repertoire was sequenced with immunoSEQ multiplex PCR; TCRdb's copy has only in-frame clones and lacks some. The table includes about 37,000 clones, over 80% detected once. The sample was CD4+ or CD8+ T cells sorted from blood, taken in a trial of the OX40 agonist ivuxolimab. Receptors were obtained from an adult with an advanced solid tumor such as melanoma, head and neck, liver or kidney cancer.

The chain combines TRBV9 with TRBJ1-2, with D hard to call. The CDR3 is made up of 14 amino acids. Germline CDR1 SGDLS, CDR2 YYNGEE. Trimming left V 4 bases short and J 2 bases short, with 12 bases between. The CDR3 here is CASSPARANYGYTF. The CDR3, as DNA: TGTGCCAGCAGCCCAGCGAGGGCCAACTATGGCTACACCTTC. Based on the CDR3 plus reference TRBV9 and TRBJ1-2, the full variable domain is DSGVTQTPKHLITATGQRVTLRCSPRSGDLSVYWYQQSLDQGLQFLIQYYNGEERAKGNILERFSAQQFPDLHSELNLSSLELGDSALYFCASSPARANYGYTFGSGTRLTVV.

The chain has TRBV2 and TRBJ2-5, with 8 nucleotides matching TRBD1. The germline CDR1 and CDR2 sequences are SNHLY and FYNNEI. With V trimmed by 6 bases and J by 5 bases, 11 bases remained unmatched. This CDR3 has 15 residues. This CDR3 is CASSQGQGFTETQYF. The CDR3 region has the DNA TGTGCCAGCAGCCAAGGACAGGGTTTCACGGAGACCCAGTACTTC.

This chain links TRBV5-6 with TRBJ1-3; 7 nucleotides agree with TRBD1. V lost 5 bases, J lost 2 bases, and 4 bases stayed unmatched. CDR3 size: 14 residues. The V gene's germline CDR1 is SGHDT and CDR2 YYEEEE. This CDR3 is CASRSQGPGNTIYF. The CDR3 DNA is TGTGCCAGCAGATCACAGGGGCCTGGAAACACCATATATTTT.

The V call is TRBV25-1, the J call TRBJ2-1; unclear D gene. V was cut by 6 bases and J by 9 bases, with 12 bases left in between. The germline CDR1 and CDR2 sequences are MGHDK and SYGVNS. The CDR3 consists of 12 residues. CDR3 amino acids: CASRKDASEQFF. CDR3 bases: TGTGCCAGCAGAAAGGATGCGAGTGAGCAGTTCTTC.

The chain recombines TRBV15 with TRBJ1-6; possible D gene TRBD1, 5 bases. In germline, CDR1 is LNHNV, CDR2 YYDKDF (reference sequence). The CDR3 runs 13 residues. V was pared by 9 bases and J by 7 bases, with 13 bases between. CDR3 bases: TGTGCCACTTCAAGGGGATTAAATTCACCCCTCCACTTT. Protein sequence: CATSRGLNSPLHF.

The chain recombines TRBV30 with TRBJ2-7, with TRBD2 identical over 8 bases. Germline CDR1 reads GTSNPN; CDR2 reads SVGIG (reference sequence). V was pared by 2 bases and J by 0 bases, with 6 bases of the junction left unmatched. CDR3 length: 15 amino acids. For the CDR3, the DNA is TGTGCCTGGAGTTCCGCGGGAGGAAGCTCCTACGAGCAGTACTTC. It yields the protein CAWSSAGGSSYEQYF.

The chain employs TRBV5-4 and TRBJ2-1; tentative D call: TRBD2 (5 bases). The CDR3 consists of 15 residues. Trimming pared 0 bases from V and 0 bases from J, leaving 7 bases between. Per the germline V gene, CDR1 is SGHNT and CDR2 is YYREEE (reference sequence). Here the CDR3 DNA reads TGTGCCAGCAGCTTGGGGCTAGCCTCCTACAATGAGCAGTTCTTC. Residues: CASSLGLASYNEQFF.

J is TRBJ1-1 and V is TRBV18, with D perhaps TRBD1 (5 bases). The ends were cut back, 6 bases at V and 0 bases at J, with 11 bases in the middle. The CDR3 is made up of 14 amino acids. Germline loops: CDR1 KGHSH, CDR2 LQKENI. The CDR3 coding sequence is TGTGCCAGCTCCCCGGGACGGATGAACACTGAAGCTTTCTTT. It codes for CASSPGRMNTEAFF.

This chain joins TRBV7-9 and TRBJ2-7, with no clear D. The germline V gene encodes CDR1 SEHNR and CDR2 FQNEAQ (reference sequence). CDR3 length equals 14 residues. The V end was cut by 2 bases, the J end by 3 bases, with 11 bases between. CDR3 protein: CASSLTRAGYEQYF. In DNA, the CDR3 is TGTGCCAGCAGCTTAACCCGGGCCGGCTACGAGCAGTACTTC.

This clone turned up a few times. CDR3 nucleotides: TGTGCCAGCAGCTTAGCCGGGACACTGGGTGGCTACACCTTC. Protein: CASSLAGTLGGYTF. This chain links TRBV7-9 with TRBJ1-2, with D possibly TRBD1 on 6 matching bases. The germline V and J ends were trimmed by 0 bases and 7 bases, with 12 bases remaining between them. Germline loops: CDR1 SEHNR, CDR2 FQNEAQ (reference sequence). This CDR3 spans 14 amino acids.

This chain connects TRBV7-2 to TRBJ2-1, with TRBD2 matching 8 bases. The CDR3 extends over 15 amino acids. The germline CDR1 and CDR2 sequences are SGHTA and FQGNSA. Trimming at V came to 7 bases and at J to 5 bases, leaving 10 bases not matched to a gene. The CDR3 reads CASTYGGALNNEQFF. As DNA, the CDR3 is TGTGCCAGCACCTACGGGGGGGCTCTCAACAATGAGCAGTTCTTC.

The count of this clone is one. As DNA, the CDR3 is TGCGCCAGCAGCTTGGATGGCCTTACCACCGGGGAGCTGTTTTTT. It translates to CASSLDGLTTGELFF. The chain combines TRBV5-1 with TRBJ2-2; no definite D call. V was shortened by 0 bases and J by 4 bases, with 10 bases between the two germline ends. The CDR3 runs to 15 residues. Germline V gives CDR1 SGHRS, CDR2 YFSETQ. Full variable domain (missing parts from reference TRBV5-1 and TRBJ2-2): KAGVTQTPRYLIKTRGQQVTLSCSPISGHRSVSWYQQTPGQGLQFLFEYFSETQRNKGNFPGRFSGRQFSNSRSEMNVSTLELGDSALYLCASSLDGLTTGELFFGEGSRLTVL.

The chain employs TRBV4-1 and TRBJ2-2; D might be TRBD1 (5 bases). The CDR3 consists of 14 residues. The V gene lost 2 bases and the J gene lost 3 bases, with 7 bases spanning the gap. The V gene's germline CDR1 is MGHRA and CDR2 YSYEKL. CDR3 sequence: CASSQQGYTGELFF. Written as DNA, the CDR3 is TGCGCCAGCAGCCAACAGGGTTACACCGGGGAGCTGTTTTTT.

J is TRBJ2-3 and V is TRBV9; 7 nucleotides agree with TRBD2. The germline V gene encodes CDR1 SGDLS and CDR2 YYNGEE. The CDR3 covers 15 residues. V shed 2 bases, J shed 4 bases, and the junction held 7 bases outside the gene matches. Here the CDR3 reads CASSVSGTAADTQYF. The CDR3 bases are TGTGCCAGCAGCGTCAGCGGGACGGCCGCAGATACGCAGTATTTT.

The genes are TRBV18 and TRBJ2-5, with TRBD2 as a possible D gene (5 bases). Trimming shortened V by 0 bases and J by 5 bases, and 10 bases separated the two germline ends. The length of the CDR3 is 14 residues. The germline V gene has CDR1 KGHSH and CDR2 LQKENI. The CDR3 DNA follows: TGTGCCAGCTCACCACCGGGAGCTGGGGAGACCCAGTACTTC. It translates to CASSPPGAGETQYF.

The table lists this clone with a count of one. The chain is built from TRBV6-1 and TRBJ1-5, with unresolved D. Trimming removed 1 base at V and 0 bases at J, with 10 bases between. This CDR3 has 16 residues. The V gene's germline CDR1 is MNHNS and CDR2 SASEGT. CDR3: CASSEGPGYSNQPQHF. The DNA of the CDR3 is TGTGCCAGCAGTGAAGGGCCCGGGTATAGCAATCAGCCCCAGCATTTT.

This chain connects TRBV4-3 to TRBJ2-4, with 15 bases lining up with TRBD2. This CDR3 spans 17 amino acids. CDR1 is LGHNA and CDR2 is YSLEER in the germline V gene. J lost 4 bases, V lost 4 bases, and 5 bases had no gene match. CDR3 bases: TGCGCCAGCAGCCTCGGACTAGCGGGAGGGCAGAAAAACATTCAGTACTTC. Translation: CASSLGLAGGQKNIQYF.

V is TRBV2 and J is TRBJ2-7; 7 bases line up with TRBD1. V was pared by 8 bases and J by 6 bases, with 7 bases of the junction left unmatched. This CDR3 comprises 12 residues. Germline V gene lookup returns CDR1 SNHLY and CDR2 FYNNEI. The CDR3 DNA follows: TGTGCCAGCCATAAGGGGGCGGGCGAGCAGTACTTC. Residues: CASHKGAGEQYF.

V usage is TRBV28 and J usage is TRBJ1-5; D perhaps matches TRBD1 (5 bases). The length of the CDR3 is 12 residues. Germline V gene sequence: CDR1 MDHEN, CDR2 SYDVKM. Trimming removed 6 bases from V and 11 bases from J, with 14 bases in between. In DNA, the CDR3 is TGTGCCAGCAGCCCCCGGGGGGGGGCCCAGCATTTT. Translating it yields CASSPRGGAQHF.

Concerning this clone: This specimen includes other DNA sequences encoding the same CDR3. The chain combines TRBV15 with TRBJ1-3; D gene uncertain. The CDR3 is 14 residues long. CDR1 is LNHNV and CDR2 is YYDKDF in the germline V gene (reference sequence). Trimming took 1 base from V and 0 from J, leaving 4 bases between them. In nucleotides, the CDR3 is TGTGCCACCAGCAGAGCGGGCTCTGGAAACACCATATATTTT. Its translation is CATSRAGSGNTIYF.

The genes are TRBV7-6 and TRBJ2-1; D may be TRBD2 (6 bases). The CDR3 has 14 residues. The germline V gene has CDR1 SGHVS and CDR2 FNYEAQ. V shed 0 bases and J shed 7 bases, with 10 bases lying between them. The CDR3 sequence: CASSLAGGWNEQFF. The CDR3 nucleotides are TGTGCCAGCAGCTTAGCGGGAGGTTGGAATGAGCAGTTCTTC.

This chain links TRBV7-9 with TRBJ2-7; TRBD2 matches at 11 bases. CDR3 length: 15 amino acids. The germline V gene has CDR1 SEHNR and CDR2 FQNEAQ (reference sequence). V trimming: 0 bases; J trimming: 3 bases; junction bases outside the gene matches: 1. This CDR3 is CASSLAGLADYEQYF. CDR3 DNA: TGTGCCAGCAGCTTAGCGGGACTAGCGGACTACGAGCAGTACTTC.

The chain combines TRBV10-3 with TRBJ2-7; D not resolved. CDR1 and CDR2 (germline): ENHRY, SYGVKD. The CDR3 covers 17 residues. Trimming cost V 2 bases and J 0 bases, with 17 bases left between them. This chain's CDR3 is CAISEARVRANSYEQYF. In DNA, the CDR3 is TGTGCCATCAGTGAGGCAAGAGTCAGAGCAAACTCCTACGAGCAGTACTTC.

V and J are TRBV9 and TRBJ2-5, with D uncertain. Germline V CDR1 and CDR2: SGDLS, YYNGEE. V was trimmed by 0 bases and J by 5 bases, leaving 17 bases between them. This CDR3 comprises 16 residues. The CDR3 here is CASSVGVGTNGETQYF. The CDR3 DNA reads TGTGCCAGCAGCGTAGGTGTGGGAACCAACGGGGAGACCCAGTACTTC.

The CDR3 DNA is TGTGCCAGCAGCATACAGGGAGGGATCAACACTGAAGCTTTCTTT. This translates into CASSIQGGINTEAFF. The genes are TRBV7-9 and TRBJ1-1, with a tentative D call TRBD1 (6 bases). The length of the CDR3 is 15 residues. V dropped 5 bases and J dropped 2 bases, with 15 bases sitting between them. The germline V gene encodes CDR1 SEHNR and CDR2 FQNEAQ (reference sequence).

This chain joins TRBV19 and TRBJ1-5; no definite D call. CDR1 and CDR2 from the germline V gene are LNHDA and SQIVND (reference sequence). The length of the CDR3 is 15 residues. V shed 6 bases and J shed 2 bases, with 14 bases lying between them. The CDR3 coding sequence is TGTGCCAGTAGGTCGGTGGGGTATGGCAATCAGCCCCAGCATTTT. This encodes CASRSVGYGNQPQHF.